This T cell receptor (beta chain) was sequenced during a study of post-analysis software for immune sequencing data. Study results and caveats: TRBV5-6, TRBV5-1 and TRBV20-1 were among 4 or 5 TRBV segments more frequent in patients than controls. Comparison with controls showed significantly lower normalized Chao1 diversity in multiple sclerosis patients.

This clonotype was recorded at least ten times. What it recognizes is unknown. Libraries were made from TCR beta cDNA, and they carried unique molecular identifiers. T cells, about 0.95 to 10 million of them, yielded around 460,000 cDNA molecules. A single record per CDR3 protein comes from TCRdb applying MiXCR to the PCR reads. Among about 680,000 distinct CDR3 sequences listed, more than 50% were seen once. The CDR3 consists of 13 residues. Germline V gene lookup returns CDR1 SEHNR and CDR2 FQNEAQ (reference sequence). The V and J ends lost 3 bases and 5 bases respectively, with 8 bases between them.

The sequence came from a girl between 2 and 10 years old with multiple sclerosis. The chain employs TRBV7-9 and TRBJ1-5, with no clear D. Material: blood. The CDR3 region has the DNA TGTGCCAGCAGCTTGGGCGGGGATCAGCCCCAGCATTTT. Translating gives CASSLGGDQPQHF.